A selection of T cell receptor beta chains follows, all from one sample in a study of blood T cell repertoires in COVID-19. The repertoire was sequenced with immunoSEQ multiplex PCR; TCRdb's copy has only in-frame clones and lacks some. The sample contains about 89,000 clones, more than 70% of which appear only once. Source material: peripheral blood. Receptors were obtained from a man in his fifties or sixties with acute or convalescent COVID-19. Each CDR3 is given with its conserved first and last residue. The order of the fields is D gene, J gene, V gene, clone size, CDR3 protein, CDR3 DNA. D genes are given only for firm matches. Clone size appears in some rows only: once, few, many, or a class for an expanded clone.

- | TRBJ2-2 | TRBV4-1 | - | CASSQDGGSVVFGELFF | TGCGCCAGCAGCCAAGACGGAGGTTCTGTCGTTTTCGGGGAGCTGTTTTTT
TRBD1 | TRBJ2-5 | TRBV5-1 | once | CASSSTGTVQETQYF | TGCGCCAGCAGCTCCACCGGGACAGTCCAAGAGACCCAGTACTTC
- | TRBJ1-2 | TRBV5-1 | - | CASSEGGARYGYTF | TGCGCCAGCAGCGAAGGGGGGGCTAGGTATGGCTACACCTTC
- | TRBJ2-2 | TRBV20-1 | - | CSASNPANTGELFF | TGCAGTGCTAGTAATCCCGCGAACACCGGGGAGCTGTTTTTT
- | TRBJ1-2 | TRBV7-8 | once | CASNAGGNGYTF | TGTGCCAGCAACGCGGGGGGCAATGGCTACACCTTC
TRBD2 | TRBJ2-5 | TRBV5-4 | - | CASSLEAGGPRETQYF | TGTGCCAGCAGCTTGGAGGCGGGAGGGCCACGGGAGACCCAGTACTTC
TRBD2 | TRBJ2-7 | TRBV5-1 | once | CASSPRTSGSYEQYF | TGCGCCAGCAGCCCGAGGACTAGCGGGAGTTACGAGCAGTACTTC
TRBD1 | TRBJ2-7 | TRBV6-6 | - | CASSRGQGGYEQYF | TGTGCCAGCAGCCGCGGACAGGGAGGCTACGAGCAGTACTTC
- | TRBJ2-7 | TRBV6-6 | - | CAGRSPDRFNEQYF | TGTGCCGGCCGAAGCCCCGACAGGTTCAACGAGCAGTACTTC
- | TRBJ1-2 | TRBV21-1 | few | CASTPWTEYGYTF | TGTGCCAGCACGCCTTGGACAGAATATGGCTACACCTTC